The clone carrying this T cell receptor beta chain appeared once. What it binds is unknown. This table comes from immunoSEQ multiplex PCR, and its TCRdb copy is limited to in-frame clones, with some not included. The sample has about 430,000 clones, about 93% seen once. This entry belongs to a study of Ad26.COV2.S vaccination and SARS-CoV-2 variants. Study information: Vaccine-arm donor from the placebo-controlled COV1001 Ad26.COV2.S trial. Ad26.COV2.S shots went into the muscle once or twice, 56 days apart.

Trimming shortened V by 2 bases and J by 0 bases, and 10 bases separated the two germline ends. CDR1 and CDR2 from the germline V gene are SGHTA and FQGNSA. The CDR3 sequence is 15 residues long. Whole-study findings and limits: Using TCR breadth and depth analyses may have led to underestimated total T cell responses.

Treatment reported: over 15 received Ad26.COV2.S at low or high dose, single or two shots; several received placebo; per-sample allocation not given. Sampling was performed 63 days after the first vaccine or placebo injection. This TCR was recovered from a person aged 18-60 years who received the Ad26.COV2.S COVID-19 vaccine or a placebo. Source: peripheral blood, taken in a trial of Ad26.COV2.S vaccine versus placebo. V and J are TRBV7-2 and TRBJ1-1; D possibly corresponds to TRBD1 (5 bases). CDR3 nucleotides: TGTGCCAGCAGCTTAACCCCAGGGTTGAACACTGAAGCTTTCTTT. Translation: CASSLTPGLNTEAFF.